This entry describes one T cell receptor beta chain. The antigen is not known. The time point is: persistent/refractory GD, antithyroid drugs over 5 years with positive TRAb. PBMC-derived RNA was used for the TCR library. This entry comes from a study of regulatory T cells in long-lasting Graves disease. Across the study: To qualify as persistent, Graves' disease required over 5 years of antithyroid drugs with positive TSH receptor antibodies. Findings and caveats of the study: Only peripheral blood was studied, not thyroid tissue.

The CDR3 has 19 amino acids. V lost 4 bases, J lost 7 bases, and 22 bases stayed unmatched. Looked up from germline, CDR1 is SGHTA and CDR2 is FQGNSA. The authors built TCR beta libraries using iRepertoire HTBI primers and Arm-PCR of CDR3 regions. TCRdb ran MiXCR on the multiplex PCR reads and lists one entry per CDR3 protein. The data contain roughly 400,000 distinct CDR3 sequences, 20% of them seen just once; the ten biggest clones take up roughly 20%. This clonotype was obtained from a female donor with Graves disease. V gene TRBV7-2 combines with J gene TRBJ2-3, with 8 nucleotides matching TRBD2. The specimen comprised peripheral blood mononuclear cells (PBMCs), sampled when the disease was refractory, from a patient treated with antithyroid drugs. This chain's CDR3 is CASSSLRGLAGTALNTQYF. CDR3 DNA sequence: TGTGCCAGCAGCTCTCTAAGAGGGCTAGCGGGCACCGCATTAAATACGCAGTATTTT.